The rows below give T cell receptor beta chains drawn from one sample of a study of beta chain features in type 1 diabetes. The protocol was immunoSEQ multiplex PCR, while the TCRdb copy is restricted to in-frame clones and leaves out a portion. The table records some 640,000 clones, roughly 13% of them present only once. Material for sequencing was naive CD4+ T cells from blood. The receptor set was obtained from a young man with type 1 diabetes. The CDR3 runs from the conserved cysteine through the conserved F or W. D genes are given only for firm matches. Expanded clones get a size class; other rows say once, few or many, or leave the size out.

v_gene	j_gene	len	abundance	d_gene	CDR3aa	CDR3nt
TRBV7-2	TRBJ2-2	12	few	NA	CASSLWGGELFF	TGTGCCAGCAGCCTATGGGGAGGGGAGCTGTTTTTT
TRBV5-1	TRBJ2-7	14	few	NA	CASRDQVSSYEQYF	TGCGCCAGCCGCGATCAGGTTAGCTCCTACGAGCAGTACTTC
TRBV7-2	TRBJ2-7	13	few	NA	CASRDFLAGEQYF	TGTGCCAGCAGAGACTTCCTGGCGGGGGAGCAGTACTTC
TRBV7-9	TRBJ2-1	13	NA	TRBD2	CASTMGGYNEQFF	TGTGCCAGCACTATGGGAGGGTACAATGAGCAGTTCTTC
TRBV15	TRBJ2-2	19	NA	TRBD2	CATSRGRTSGGVSTGELFF	TGTGCCACCAGCAGAGGAAGGACTAGCGGGGGTGTTAGCACCGGGGAGCTGTTTTTT
TRBV5-4	TRBJ1-1	16	few	NA	CASGLPDRSRDTEAFF	TGCGCCAGCGGATTACCGGACAGATCCCGGGACACTGAAGCTTTCTTT
TRBV6-5	TRBJ2-5	15	NA	TRBD1	CASSRTGTLQETQYF	TGTGCCAGCAGTCGGACAGGGACTCTCCAAGAGACCCAGTACTTC
TRBV7-9	TRBJ1-5	14	NA	TRBD1	CASSSDRGSQPQHF	TGTGCCAGCAGCTCCGACAGGGGGAGTCAGCCCCAGCATTTT
TRBV7-2	TRBJ2-7	14	NA	NA	CASSFKGSSYEQYF	TGTGCCAGCAGCTTTAAGGGGAGCTCCTACGAGCAGTACTTC
TRBV6-1	TRBJ2-6	14	NA	NA	CASRVGAGANVLTF	TGTGCCAGCAGGGTAGGGGCTGGGGCCAACGTCCTGACTTTC
TRBV11-2	TRBJ2-7	18	few	NA	CASSFRREGPVSSYEQYF	TGTGCCAGCAGCTTCCGCAGGGAAGGGCCAGTGAGCTCCTACGAGCAGTACTTC
TRBV6-1	TRBJ2-5	16	NA	NA	CASSVEVGARRETQYF	TGTGCCAGCAGTGTCGAGGTGGGGGCGCGCCGTGAGACCCAGTACTTC
TRBV30	TRBJ2-5	13	NA	TRBD1	CAGSRQGAETQYF	TGTGCCGGGAGTAGGCAGGGGGCAGAGACCCAGTACTTC
TRBV4-2	TRBJ2-4	15	few	NA	CASSQVHSRENIQYF	TGTGCCAGCAGCCAAGTTCACTCCAGGGAGAACATTCAGTACTTC
TRBV4-3	TRBJ2-7	18	few	NA	CASSQEVMILGAAYEQYF	TGCGCCAGCAGCCAAGAGGTGATGATTCTCGGGGCTGCCTACGAGCAGTACTTC
TRBV28	TRBJ2-1	15	NA	TRBD1	CASTLQGGGYNEQFF	TGTGCCAGCACCTTACAAGGGGGCGGGTACAATGAGCAGTTCTTC
TRBV4-1	TRBJ2-4	17	NA	TRBD2	CASSQDRTSGTKNIQYF	TGCGCCAGCAGCCAAGATCGAACTAGCGGGACCAAAAACATTCAGTACTTC
TRBV28	TRBJ2-5	15	few	TRBD1	CASTPRTGGRETQYF	TGTGCCAGCACCCCGAGGACAGGGGGCAGGGAGACCCAGTACTTC
TRBV30	TRBJ1-1	13	NA	NA	CAWNRQGWTEAFF	TGTGCCTGGAATCGCCAGGGGTGGACTGAAGCTTTCTTT
TRBV28	TRBJ1-1	14	NA	NA	CASSLIGAGTEAFF	TGTGCCAGCAGTTTAATAGGGGCGGGTACTGAAGCTTTCTTT
TRBV6-5	TRBJ2-1	12	NA	NA	CASSYSNRGQFF	TGTGCCAGCAGTTACTCGAATAGGGGGCAGTTCTTC
TRBV6-6	TRBJ2-7	15	few	NA	CASIPGAGRNYEQYF	TGTGCCAGCATCCCGGGGGCAGGGAGGAACTACGAGCAGTACTTC
TRBV2	TRBJ1-5	14	NA	NA	CASSDKSRNQPQHF	TGTGCCAGCAGTGATAAGAGCCGCAATCAGCCCCAGCATTTT
TRBV29-1	TRBJ1-5	14	few	NA	CSVEDSEPGAPQHF	TGCAGCGTTGAAGACTCGGAACCCGGGGCGCCCCAGCATTTT
TRBV19	TRBJ2-1	15	few	NA	CASSEYGSSYNEQFF	TGTGCCAGTAGTGAATACGGGAGCTCCTACAATGAGCAGTTCTTC
TRBV7-9	TRBJ2-3	12	few	NA	CASSKTTDTQYF	TGTGCCAGCAGCAAGACCACAGATACGCAGTATTTT
TRBV7-2	TRBJ2-4	16	few	TRBD2	CASSRIAGGPWDIQYF	TGTGCCAGCAGCCGGATAGCGGGAGGGCCATGGGACATTCAGTACTTC
TRBV5-1	TRBJ2-4	17	NA	NA	CASSLVWRGTQKNIQYF	TGCGCCAGCAGCTTGGTTTGGAGGGGGACACAAAAAAACATTCAGTACTTC
TRBV15	TRBJ2-2	13	NA	NA	CATSRGFTGELFF	TGTGCCACCAGCAGAGGATTCACCGGGGAGCTGTTTTTT
TRBV28	TRBJ2-5	15	NA	TRBD2	CASSFGLARRGTQYF	TGTGCCAGCAGTTTTGGACTAGCGAGAAGGGGGACCCAGTACTTC
TRBV7-2	TRBJ2-1	16	NA	TRBD1	CASSSHSGTGTNEQFF	TGTGCCAGCAGCTCCCACTCCGGGACAGGGACCAATGAGCAGTTCTTC
TRBV7-2	TRBJ2-3	16	NA	NA	CASSLDFAGRTDTQYF	TGTGCCAGCAGCTTAGACTTTGCGGGGCGGACAGATACGCAGTATTTT
TRBV30	TRBJ1-3	14	NA	NA	CAWSVQNPGNTIYF	TGTGCCTGGAGTGTACAAAACCCTGGAAACACCATATATTTT
TRBV4-1	TRBJ2-1	15	NA	NA	CASSQGAGRYNEQFF	TGCGCCAGCAGCCAAGGGGCTGGACGATACAATGAGCAGTTCTTC
TRBV6-1	TRBJ1-6	13	NA	NA	CASSEFWNSPLHF	TGTGCCAGCAGTGAATTCTGGAATTCACCCCTCCACTTT
TRBV10-3	TRBJ2-4	14	many	NA	CAISESGTKNIQYF	TGTGCCATCAGTGAGTCGGGTACCAAAAACATTCAGTACTTC
TRBV11-1	TRBJ2-1	15	few	TRBD2	CASRPGLAGNYEQFF	TGTGCCAGCAGACCCGGACTAGCGGGTAACTATGAGCAGTTCTTC
TRBV30	TRBJ1-2	13	NA	NA	CAWSPDSNYGYTF	TGTGCCTGGAGTCCCGACAGTAACTATGGCTACACCTTC
TRBV30	TRBJ1-5	13	few	NA	CAWRGGVGQPQHF	TGTGCCTGGAGAGGCGGAGTAGGACAGCCCCAGCATTTT
TRBV14	TRBJ1-1	13	NA	NA	CASSQGIDTEAFF	TGTGCCAGCAGCCAAGGGATAGACACTGAAGCTTTCTTT
TRBV5-1	TRBJ2-2	18	NA	TRBD2	CASSLLAGPDTATGELFF	TGCGCCAGCAGCTTGCTAGCGGGACCCGATACAGCGACCGGGGAGCTGTTTTTT
TRBV7-2	TRBJ1-1	12	NA	NA	CASPGRGTEAFF	TGTGCCAGCCCGGGGAGGGGCACTGAAGCTTTCTTT
TRBV11-2	TRBJ2-1	15	few	TRBD2	CASSRRSGGANEQFF	TGTGCCAGCAGCCGACGTAGCGGGGGGGCCAATGAGCAGTTCTTC
TRBV18	TRBJ1-2	13	NA	NA	CASSQEGGYGYTF	TGTGCCAGCTCCCAGGAGGGTGGCTATGGCTACACCTTC
TRBV7-6	TRBJ2-3	17	NA	TRBD2	CASSFLLSGGFEDTQYF	TGTGCCAGCAGCTTCCTGCTAAGCGGGGGGTTTGAAGATACGCAGTATTTT
TRBV9	TRBJ2-3	15	NA	NA	CASSAEAGRSDTQYF	TGTGCCAGCAGCGCCGAGGCCGGACGGTCAGATACGCAGTATTTT
TRBV6-1	TRBJ2-1	16	NA	NA	CAISVETTSSYNEQFF	TGTGCCATCAGTGTCGAGACCACGAGCTCCTACAATGAGCAGTTCTTC
TRBV30	TRBJ2-7	15	NA	TRBD1	CAWSAVQTGTYEQYF	TGTGCCTGGAGTGCGGTTCAGACAGGGACCTACGAGCAGTACTTC
TRBV30	TRBJ2-5	12	NA	NA	CAWEAAQETQYF	TGTGCCTGGGAAGCGGCCCAAGAGACCCAGTACTTC
TRBV7-9	TRBJ2-3	12	few	NA	CASSLSTDTQYF	TGTGCCAGCAGCCTGTCGACAGATACGCAGTATTTT
TRBV30	TRBJ2-7	11	few	NA	CAWSRGEVKYF	TGTGCCTGGAGCCGCGGCGAAGTGAAGTACTTC
TRBV2	TRBJ1-3	14	few	NA	CASSRVRTGNTIYF	TGTGCCAGCAGCAGGGTACGCACTGGAAACACCATATATTTT
TRBV23-1	TRBJ1-5	17	NA	NA	CASSQSVGQQGNQPQHF	TGCGCCAGCAGTCAATCGGTCGGGCAACAGGGCAATCAGCCCCAGCATTTT
TRBV2	TRBJ2-5	13	NA	TRBD1	CASSRGQVETQYF	TGTGCCAGCAGCAGGGGACAGGTAGAGACCCAGTACTTC
TRBV28	TRBJ2-7	15	NA	NA	CASSFPVGGVYEQYF	TGTGCCAGCAGTTTTCCGGTGGGGGGCGTGTACGAGCAGTACTTC
TRBV7-9	TRBJ1-2	13	many	NA	CASSLAHGRSYTF	TGTGCCAGCAGCTTAGCGCATGGTAGGAGCTACACCTTC
TRBV9	TRBJ2-1	15	NA	NA	CASSVDRLGEAEQFF	TGTGCCAGCAGCGTAGACAGGTTGGGGGAGGCTGAGCAGTTCTTC
TRBV4-2	TRBJ2-3	13	few	NA	CASSQDGWDTQYF	TGTGCCAGCAGCCAAGATGGTTGGGATACGCAGTATTTT
TRBV28	TRBJ1-2	11	NA	NA	CARRVRGGYTF	TGTGCCAGGAGAGTGAGGGGCGGCTACACCTTC
TRBV7-2	TRBJ1-5	13	few	NA	CASSLKLDQPQHF	TGTGCCAGCAGCCTTAAACTCGATCAGCCCCAGCATTTT